The clone carrying this T cell receptor (beta chain) has more than one count but fewer than ten. Its antigen is unknown. The data are from a study of identical twins. Notes on the study in general: Out-of-frame alpha sequences shared by twins showed excess low generation probability.

Germline V gene lookup returns CDR1 SQVTM and CDR2 ANQGSEA. The CDR3 contains 14 residues. V was trimmed by 6 bases and J by 0 bases, leaving 9 bases between them. TCRdb processed the 5' RACE reads anew with MiXCR; each CDR3 protein has one entry. Of some 190,000 distinct CDR3 sequences listed, less than 20% are singletons. In addition, the sample was reused for a study of T cells expressing NK-cell markers. This second study says: Of eight sequenced donors, seven were HCMV-seropositive and one HCMV-seronegative. Restricting sorting to alpha-beta TCR T cells was achieved in several experiments by an anti-gamma-delta TCR antibody. Top CD8+ clonotypes included the dominant CD3+CD56+NKG2C+ clonotypes in five to seven donors.

The TCR sequence derives from a woman in her late teens or twenties in good health. The source material was CD8+ T cells sorted from blood. The chain recombines TRBV29-1 with TRBJ2-6; unclear D gene. The CDR3 loop is CSVRLNSGANVLTF. As DNA, the CDR3 is TGCAGCGTGCGACTGAACTCTGGGGCCAACGTCCTGACTTTC.